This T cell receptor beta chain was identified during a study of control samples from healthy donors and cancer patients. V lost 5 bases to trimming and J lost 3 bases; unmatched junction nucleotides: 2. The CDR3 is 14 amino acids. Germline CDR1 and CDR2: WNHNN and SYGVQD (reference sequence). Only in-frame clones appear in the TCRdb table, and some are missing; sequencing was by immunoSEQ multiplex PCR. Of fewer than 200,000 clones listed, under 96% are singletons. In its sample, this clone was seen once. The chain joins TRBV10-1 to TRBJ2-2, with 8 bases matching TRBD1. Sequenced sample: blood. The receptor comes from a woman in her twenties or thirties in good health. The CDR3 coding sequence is TGCGCCAGCAGTTCGACAGGGGACACCGGGGAGCTGTTTTTT. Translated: CASSSTGDTGELFF.